The subject of this entry is one T cell receptor beta chain. Its antigen is currently unknown. From the 5' RACE reads, TCRdb called clonotypes with MiXCR, one entry per CDR3 protein. This repertoire shows about 190,000 distinct CDR3 sequences, roughly a tenth found once; its top ten account for approximately 3%. This specimen comes from a study of T-cell memory formation after mild COVID-19. Study-wide background: TCR clustering was largely donor specific. Points from the study as a whole: Clones shrinking from day 15 to 85 showed even CD4/CD8 mixes; later expanders tilted CD4+.

The CDR3 runs to 13 residues. V was cut by 3 bases and J by 5 bases, with 10 bases left in between. CDR1 and CDR2 from the germline V gene are SEHNR and FQNEAQ (reference sequence). The origin of this receptor is a man between 18 and 29 years old who had mild COVID-19 (a few samples of this study predate the infection). Cell type and time point are not known. Sequenced sample: PBMCs or a T cell subset sorted from them (not recorded which). The rearrangement links TRBV7-9 to TRBJ1-1; no clear D gene. CDR3 sequence: CASSFGSRTEAFF. The DNA of the CDR3 is TGTGCCAGCAGCTTCGGGTCGAGGACTGAAGCTTTCTTT.